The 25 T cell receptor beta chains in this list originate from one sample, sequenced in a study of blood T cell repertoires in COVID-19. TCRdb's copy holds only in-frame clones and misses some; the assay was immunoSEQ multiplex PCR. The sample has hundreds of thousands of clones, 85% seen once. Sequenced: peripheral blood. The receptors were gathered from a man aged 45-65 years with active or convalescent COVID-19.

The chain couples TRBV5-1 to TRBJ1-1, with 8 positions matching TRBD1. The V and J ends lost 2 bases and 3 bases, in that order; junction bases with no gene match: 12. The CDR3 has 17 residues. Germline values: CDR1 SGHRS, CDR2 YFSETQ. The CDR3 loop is CASSFTGAGGGYTEAFF. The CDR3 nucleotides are TGCGCCAGCAGCTTCACGGGGGCAGGGGGCGGGTACACTGAAGCTTTCTTT.

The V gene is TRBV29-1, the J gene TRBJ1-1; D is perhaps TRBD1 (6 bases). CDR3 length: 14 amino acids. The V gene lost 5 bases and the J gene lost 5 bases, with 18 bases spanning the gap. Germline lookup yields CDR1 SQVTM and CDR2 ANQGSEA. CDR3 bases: TGCAGCGTTCCCAAGACAGGTCCGGGGACTGAAGCTTTCTTT. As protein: CSVPKTGPGTEAFF.

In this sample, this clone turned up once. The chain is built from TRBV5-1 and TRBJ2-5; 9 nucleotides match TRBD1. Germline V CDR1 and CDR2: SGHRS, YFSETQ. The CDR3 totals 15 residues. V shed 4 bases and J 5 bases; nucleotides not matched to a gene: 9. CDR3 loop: CASSTGQGLWETQYF. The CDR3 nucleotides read TGCGCCAGCAGCACGGGACAGGGTTTGTGGGAGACCCAGTACTTC.

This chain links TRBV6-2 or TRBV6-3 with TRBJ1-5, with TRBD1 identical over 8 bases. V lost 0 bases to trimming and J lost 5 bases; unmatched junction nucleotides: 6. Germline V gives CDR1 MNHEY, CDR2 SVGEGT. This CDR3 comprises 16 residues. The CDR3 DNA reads TGTGCCAGCAGTTACTCGCGAACAGGGGGGGATCAGCCCCAGCATTTT. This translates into CASSYSRTGGDQPQHF.

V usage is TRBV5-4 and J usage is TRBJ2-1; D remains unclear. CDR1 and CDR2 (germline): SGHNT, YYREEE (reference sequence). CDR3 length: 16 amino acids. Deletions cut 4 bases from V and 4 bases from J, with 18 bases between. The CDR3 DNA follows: TGTGCCAGCAGCCTTTCGGCGCTAGGTACGTACAATGAGCAGTTCTTC. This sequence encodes CASSLSALGTYNEQFF.

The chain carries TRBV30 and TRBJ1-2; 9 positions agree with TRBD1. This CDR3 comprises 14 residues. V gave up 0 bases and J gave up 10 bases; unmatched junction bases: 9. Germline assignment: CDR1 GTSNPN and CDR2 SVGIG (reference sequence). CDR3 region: CAWSVLAGTGIYTF. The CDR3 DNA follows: TGTGCCTGGAGTGTACTAGCCGGGACAGGGATCTACACCTTC.

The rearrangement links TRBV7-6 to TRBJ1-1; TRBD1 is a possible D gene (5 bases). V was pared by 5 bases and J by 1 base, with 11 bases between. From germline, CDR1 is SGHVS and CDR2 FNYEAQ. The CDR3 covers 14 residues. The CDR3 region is CASSPGRANTEAFF. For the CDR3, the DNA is TGTGCCAGCAGCCCGGGCAGGGCGAACACTGAAGCTTTCTTT.

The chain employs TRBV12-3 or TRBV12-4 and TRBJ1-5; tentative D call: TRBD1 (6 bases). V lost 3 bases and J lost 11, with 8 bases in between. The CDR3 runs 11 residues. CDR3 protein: CASSFKGAQHF. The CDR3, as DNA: TGTGCCAGCAGTTTTAAGGGGGCCCAGCATTTT.

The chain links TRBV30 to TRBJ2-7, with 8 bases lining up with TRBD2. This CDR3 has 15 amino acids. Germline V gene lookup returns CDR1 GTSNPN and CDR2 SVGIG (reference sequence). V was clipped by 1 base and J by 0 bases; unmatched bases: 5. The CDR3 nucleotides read TGTGCCTGGAGTGGGGTAGCGGGGAGCTCCTACGAGCAGTACTTC. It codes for CAWSGVAGSSYEQYF.

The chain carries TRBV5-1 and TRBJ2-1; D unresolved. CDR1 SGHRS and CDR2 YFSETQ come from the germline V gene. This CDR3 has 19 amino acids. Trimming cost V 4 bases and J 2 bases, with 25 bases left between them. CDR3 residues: CASSRSSIRHGVTYNEQFF. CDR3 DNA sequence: TGCGCCAGCAGCCGTTCTTCTATACGACACGGCGTAACCTACAATGAGCAGTTCTTC.

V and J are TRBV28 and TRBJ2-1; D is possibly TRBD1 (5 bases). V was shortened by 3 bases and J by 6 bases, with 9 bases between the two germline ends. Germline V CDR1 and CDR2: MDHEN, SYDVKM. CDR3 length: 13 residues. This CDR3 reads CASSFGQGNEQFF. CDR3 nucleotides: TGTGCCAGCAGTTTTGGCCAGGGCAATGAGCAGTTCTTC.

This chain's CDR3 is CASSPTGTGYREQFF. The CDR3 coding sequence is TGTGCCAGCAGCCCTACCGGGACAGGGTATCGTGAGCAGTTCTTC. The chain carries TRBV5-5 and TRBJ2-1, with 9 positions matching TRBD1. Per germline, CDR1 SGHKS and CDR2 YYEKEE (reference sequence). Trimming removed 4 bases from V and 9 bases from J; junction bases left unmatched: 11. The CDR3 contains 15 residues.

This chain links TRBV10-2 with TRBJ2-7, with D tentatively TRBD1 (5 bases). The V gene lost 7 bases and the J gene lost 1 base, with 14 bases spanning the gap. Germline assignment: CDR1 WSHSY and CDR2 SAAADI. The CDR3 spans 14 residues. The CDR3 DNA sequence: TGCGCCAGCAAACGGACCCAGGGATCCTACGAGCAGTACTTC. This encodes CASKRTQGSYEQYF.

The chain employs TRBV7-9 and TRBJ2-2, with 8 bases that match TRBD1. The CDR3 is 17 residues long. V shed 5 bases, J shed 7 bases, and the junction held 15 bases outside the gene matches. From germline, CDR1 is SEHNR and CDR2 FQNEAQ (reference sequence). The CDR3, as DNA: TGTGCCAGCAGCAAAGACCGACAGGGGCAGACGGGCGGGGAGCTGTTTTTT. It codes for CASSKDRQGQTGGELFF.

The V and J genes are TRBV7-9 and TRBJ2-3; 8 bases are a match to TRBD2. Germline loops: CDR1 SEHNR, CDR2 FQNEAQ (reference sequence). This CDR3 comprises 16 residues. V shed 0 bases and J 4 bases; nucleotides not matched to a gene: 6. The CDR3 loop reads CASSLAPSGHPDTQYF. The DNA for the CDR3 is TGTGCCAGCAGCTTAGCCCCTAGCGGGCACCCAGATACGCAGTATTTT.

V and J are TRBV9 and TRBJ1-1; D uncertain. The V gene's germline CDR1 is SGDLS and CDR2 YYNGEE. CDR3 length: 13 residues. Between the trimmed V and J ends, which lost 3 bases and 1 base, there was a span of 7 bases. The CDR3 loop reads CASSARQNTEAFF. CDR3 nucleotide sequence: TGTGCCAGCAGCGCCAGACAGAACACTGAAGCTTTCTTT.

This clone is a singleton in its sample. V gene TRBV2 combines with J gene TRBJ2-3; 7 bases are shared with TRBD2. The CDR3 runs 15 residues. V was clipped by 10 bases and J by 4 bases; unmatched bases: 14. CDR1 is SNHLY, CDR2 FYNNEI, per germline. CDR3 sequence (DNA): TGTGCCACCAAGGGAGGGCTAGGGAGCTCAGATACGCAGTATTTT. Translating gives CATKGGLGSSDTQYF. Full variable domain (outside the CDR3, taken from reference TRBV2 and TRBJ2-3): EPEVTQTPSHQVTQMGQEVILRCVPISNHLYFYWYRQILGQKVEFLVSFYNNEISEKSEIFDDQFSVERPDGSNFTLKIRSTKLEDSAMYFCATKGGLGSSDTQYFGPGTRLTVL.

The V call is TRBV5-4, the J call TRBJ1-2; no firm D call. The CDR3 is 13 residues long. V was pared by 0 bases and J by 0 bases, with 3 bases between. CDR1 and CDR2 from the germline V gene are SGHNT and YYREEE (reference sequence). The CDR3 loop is CASSLVANYGYTF. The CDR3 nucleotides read TGTGCCAGCAGCTTGGTAGCTAACTATGGCTACACCTTC.

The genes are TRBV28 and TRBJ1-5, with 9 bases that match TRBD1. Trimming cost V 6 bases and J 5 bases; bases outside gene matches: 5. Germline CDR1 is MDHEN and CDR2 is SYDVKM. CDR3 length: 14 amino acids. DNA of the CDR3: TGTGCCAGCAGGAGGGACAGGGAGGATCAGCCCCAGCATTTT. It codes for CASRRDREDQPQHF.

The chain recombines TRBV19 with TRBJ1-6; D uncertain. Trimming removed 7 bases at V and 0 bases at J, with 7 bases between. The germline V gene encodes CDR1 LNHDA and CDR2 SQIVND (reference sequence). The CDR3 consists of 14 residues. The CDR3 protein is CASTEGSYNSPLHF. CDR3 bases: TGTGCCAGTACTGAGGGCTCCTATAATTCACCCCTCCACTTT.

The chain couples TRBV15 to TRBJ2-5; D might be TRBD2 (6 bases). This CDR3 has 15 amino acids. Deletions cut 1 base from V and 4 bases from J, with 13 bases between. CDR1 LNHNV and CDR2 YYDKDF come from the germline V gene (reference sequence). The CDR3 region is CATSRVIAGRETQYF. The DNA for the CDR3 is TGTGCCACCAGCAGAGTAATAGCCGGGAGAGAGACCCAGTACTTC.

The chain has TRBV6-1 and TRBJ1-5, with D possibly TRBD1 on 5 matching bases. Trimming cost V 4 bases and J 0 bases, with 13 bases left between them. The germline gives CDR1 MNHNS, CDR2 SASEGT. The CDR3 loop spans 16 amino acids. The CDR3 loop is CASSVGRDYSNQPQHF. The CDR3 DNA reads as TGTGCCAGCAGTGTCGGGAGGGACTATAGCAATCAGCCCCAGCATTTT.

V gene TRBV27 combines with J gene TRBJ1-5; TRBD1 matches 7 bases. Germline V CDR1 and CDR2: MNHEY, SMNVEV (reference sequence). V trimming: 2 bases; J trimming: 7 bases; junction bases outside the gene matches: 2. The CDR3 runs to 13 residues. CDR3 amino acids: CASSLLRGQPQHF. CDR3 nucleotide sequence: TGTGCCAGCAGTTTACTCAGGGGGCAGCCCCAGCATTTT.

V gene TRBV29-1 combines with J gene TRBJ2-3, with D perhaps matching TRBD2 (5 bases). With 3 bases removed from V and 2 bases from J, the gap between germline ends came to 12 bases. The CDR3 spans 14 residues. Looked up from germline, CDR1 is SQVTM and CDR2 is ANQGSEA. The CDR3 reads CSVDRSGDTDTQYF. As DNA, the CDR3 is TGCAGCGTTGATCGGAGCGGCGACACAGATACGCAGTATTTT.

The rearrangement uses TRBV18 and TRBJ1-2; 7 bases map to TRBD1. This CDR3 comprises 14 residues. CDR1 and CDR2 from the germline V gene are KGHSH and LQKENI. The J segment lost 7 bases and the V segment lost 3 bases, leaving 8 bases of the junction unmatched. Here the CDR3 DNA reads TGTGCCAGCTCACCGACCGGGACAGCCCTTGGCTACACCTTC. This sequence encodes CASSPTGTALGYTF.